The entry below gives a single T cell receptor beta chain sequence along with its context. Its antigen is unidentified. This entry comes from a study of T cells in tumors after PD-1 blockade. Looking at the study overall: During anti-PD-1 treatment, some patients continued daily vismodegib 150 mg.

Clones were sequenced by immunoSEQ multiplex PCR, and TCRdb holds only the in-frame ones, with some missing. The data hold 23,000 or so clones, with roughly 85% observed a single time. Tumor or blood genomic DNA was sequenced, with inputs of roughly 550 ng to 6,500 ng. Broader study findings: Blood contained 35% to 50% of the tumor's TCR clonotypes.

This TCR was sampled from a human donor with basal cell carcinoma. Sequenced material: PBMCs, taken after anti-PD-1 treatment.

In nucleotides, the CDR3 is TGTGCCTGGAACCAGGGGAGCTCTGGAAACACCATATATTTT. Its translation: CAWNQGSSGNTIYF. The rearrangement uses TRBV30 and TRBJ1-3; a possible D gene is TRBD1 (6 bases). V lost 4 bases and J 0 bases, leaving 10 bases between the germline ends. The germline V gene encodes CDR1 GTSNPN and CDR2 SVGIG (reference sequence). The CDR3 has 14 amino acids. Full variable domain (remainder filled in from reference TRBV30 and TRBJ1-3): SQTIHQWPATLVQPVGSPLSLECTVEGTSNPNLYWYRQAAGRGLQLLFYSVGIGQISSEVPQNLSASRPQDRQFILSSKKLLLSDSGFYLCAWNQGSSGNTIYFGEGSWLTVV.